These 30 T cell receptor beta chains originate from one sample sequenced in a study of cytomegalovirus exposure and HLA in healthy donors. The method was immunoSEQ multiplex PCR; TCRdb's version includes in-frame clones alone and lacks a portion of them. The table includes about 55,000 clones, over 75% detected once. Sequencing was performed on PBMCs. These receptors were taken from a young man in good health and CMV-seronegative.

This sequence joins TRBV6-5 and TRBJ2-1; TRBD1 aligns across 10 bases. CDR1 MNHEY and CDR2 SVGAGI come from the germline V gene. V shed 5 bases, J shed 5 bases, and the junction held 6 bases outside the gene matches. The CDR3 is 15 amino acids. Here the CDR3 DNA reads TGTGCCAGCAGTCTAGGACAGGGGGGAAACAATGAGCAGTTCTTC. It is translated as CASSLGQGGNNEQFF.

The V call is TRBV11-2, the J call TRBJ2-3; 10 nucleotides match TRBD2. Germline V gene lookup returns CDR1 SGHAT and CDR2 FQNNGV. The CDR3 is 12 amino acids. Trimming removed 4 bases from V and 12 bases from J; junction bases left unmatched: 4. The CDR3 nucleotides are TGTGCCAGCAGCTCGGGACTAGCGACCCAGTATTTT. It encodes CASSSGLATQYF.

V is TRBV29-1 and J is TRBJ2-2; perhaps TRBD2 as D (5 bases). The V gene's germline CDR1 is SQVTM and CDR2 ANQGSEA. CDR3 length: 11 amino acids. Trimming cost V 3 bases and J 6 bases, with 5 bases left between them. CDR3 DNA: TGCAGCGTTGATAGCGCCGGGGAGCTGTTTTTT. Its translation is CSVDSAGELFF.

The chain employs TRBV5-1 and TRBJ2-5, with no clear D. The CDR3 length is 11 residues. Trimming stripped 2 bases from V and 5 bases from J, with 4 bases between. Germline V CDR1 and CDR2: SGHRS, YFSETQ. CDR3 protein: CASSFRETQYF. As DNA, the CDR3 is TGCGCCAGCAGCTTCAGGGAGACCCAGTACTTC.

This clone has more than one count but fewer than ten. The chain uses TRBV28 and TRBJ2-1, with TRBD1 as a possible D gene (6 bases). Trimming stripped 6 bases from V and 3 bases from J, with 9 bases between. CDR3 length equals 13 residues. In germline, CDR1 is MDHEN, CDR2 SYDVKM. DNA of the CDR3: TGTGCCAGCAGGGGGGCCTTCTACAATGAGCAGTTCTTC. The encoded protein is CASRGAFYNEQFF.

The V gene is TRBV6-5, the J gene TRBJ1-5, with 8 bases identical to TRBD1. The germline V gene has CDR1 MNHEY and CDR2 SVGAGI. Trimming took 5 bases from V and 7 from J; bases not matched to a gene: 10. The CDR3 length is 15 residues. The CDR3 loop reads CASSQGQGKTQPQHF. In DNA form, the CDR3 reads TGTGCCAGCAGTCAAGGACAGGGAAAGACCCAGCCCCAGCATTTT.

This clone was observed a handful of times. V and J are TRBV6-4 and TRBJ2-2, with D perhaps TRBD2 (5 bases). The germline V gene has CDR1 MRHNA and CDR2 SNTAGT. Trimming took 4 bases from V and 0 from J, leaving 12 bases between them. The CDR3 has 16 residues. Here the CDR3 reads CASSGSGSSNTGELFF. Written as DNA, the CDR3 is TGTGCCAGCAGTGGAAGCGGCTCATCGAACACCGGGGAGCTGTTTTTT.

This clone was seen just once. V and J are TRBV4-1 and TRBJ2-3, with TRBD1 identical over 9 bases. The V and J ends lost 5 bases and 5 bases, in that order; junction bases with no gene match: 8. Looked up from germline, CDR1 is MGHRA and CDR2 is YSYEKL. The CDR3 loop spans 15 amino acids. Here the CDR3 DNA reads TGCGCCAGCAGCGCCCGGGACAGGGAAGGAGATACGCAGTATTTT. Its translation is CASSARDREGDTQYF.

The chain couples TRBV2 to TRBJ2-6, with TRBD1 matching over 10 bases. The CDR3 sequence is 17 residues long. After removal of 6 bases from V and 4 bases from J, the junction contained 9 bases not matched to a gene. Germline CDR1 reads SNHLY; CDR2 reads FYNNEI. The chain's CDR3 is CASRPGQGIGGANVLTF. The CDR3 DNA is TGTGCCAGCAGGCCGGGACAGGGGATAGGAGGGGCCAACGTCCTGACTTTC.

Written as DNA, the CDR3 is TGCGCCAGCAGCCAGAGATCCCTTAGAGAGACCGGGGAGCTGTTTTTT. It translates to CASSQRSLRETGELFF. The chain is built from TRBV4-1 and TRBJ2-2; D not certain. CDR3 size: 16 residues. Trimming took 3 bases from V and 5 from J, leaving 16 bases between them. CDR1 MGHRA and CDR2 YSYEKL come from the germline V gene.

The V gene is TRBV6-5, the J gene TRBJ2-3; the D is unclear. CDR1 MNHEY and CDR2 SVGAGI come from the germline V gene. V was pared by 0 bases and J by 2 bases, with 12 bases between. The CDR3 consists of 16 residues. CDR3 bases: TGTGCCAGCAGTTACTCGGGCCATCCTACCACAGATACGCAGTATTTT. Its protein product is CASSYSGHPTTDTQYF.

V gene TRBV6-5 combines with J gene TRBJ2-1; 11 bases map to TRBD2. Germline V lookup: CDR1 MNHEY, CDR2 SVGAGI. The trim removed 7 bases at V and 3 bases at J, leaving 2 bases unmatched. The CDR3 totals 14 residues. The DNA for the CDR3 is TGTGCCAGCACCACTAGCGGGGGCTACAATGAGCAGTTCTTC. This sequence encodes CASTTSGGYNEQFF.

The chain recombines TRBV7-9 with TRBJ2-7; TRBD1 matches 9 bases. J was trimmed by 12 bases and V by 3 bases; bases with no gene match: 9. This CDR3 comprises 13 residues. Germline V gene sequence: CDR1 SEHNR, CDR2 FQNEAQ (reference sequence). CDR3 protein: CASSFGTGRILYF. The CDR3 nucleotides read TGTGCCAGCAGCTTTGGGACAGGGAGAATACTGTACTTC.

The CDR3 DNA is TGTGCCAGCAGCATCGGACAGGGATCCTACAATGAGCAGTTCTTC. This sequence encodes CASSIGQGSYNEQFF. The J gene is TRBJ2-1, the V gene TRBV7-2; TRBD1 matches 8 bases. J gave up 1 base and V 5 bases, and 4 bases lay outside the gene matches. This CDR3 region has 15 residues. Germline V gives CDR1 SGHTA, CDR2 FQGNSA.

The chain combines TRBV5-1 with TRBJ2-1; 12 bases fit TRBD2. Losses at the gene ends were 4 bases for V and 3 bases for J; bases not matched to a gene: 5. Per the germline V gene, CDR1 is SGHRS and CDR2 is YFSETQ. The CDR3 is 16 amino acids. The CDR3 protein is CASSHGLAGYYNEQFF. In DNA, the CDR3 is TGCGCCAGCAGCCATGGACTAGCGGGATACTACAATGAGCAGTTCTTC.

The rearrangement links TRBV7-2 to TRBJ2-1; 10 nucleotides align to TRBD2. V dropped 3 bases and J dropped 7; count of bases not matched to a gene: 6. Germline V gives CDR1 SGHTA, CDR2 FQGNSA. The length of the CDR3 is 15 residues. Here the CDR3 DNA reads TGTGCCAGCAGCTTTCTAGCGGGAGCGGCTAATGAGCAGTTCTTC. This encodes CASSFLAGAANEQFF.

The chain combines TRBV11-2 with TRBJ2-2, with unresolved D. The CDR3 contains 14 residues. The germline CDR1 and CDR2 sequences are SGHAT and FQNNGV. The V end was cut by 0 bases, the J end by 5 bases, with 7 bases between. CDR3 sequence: CASSLDQITGELFF. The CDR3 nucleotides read TGTGCCAGCAGCTTAGATCAAATTACCGGGGAGCTGTTTTTT.

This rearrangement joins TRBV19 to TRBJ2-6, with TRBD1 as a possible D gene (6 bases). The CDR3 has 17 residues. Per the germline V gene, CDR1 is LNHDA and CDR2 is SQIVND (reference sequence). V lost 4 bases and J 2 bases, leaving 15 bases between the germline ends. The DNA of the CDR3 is TGTGCCAGTAGTACAACTCGAGGGGGAGCTGGGGCCAACGTCCTGACTTTC. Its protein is CASSTTRGGAGANVLTF.

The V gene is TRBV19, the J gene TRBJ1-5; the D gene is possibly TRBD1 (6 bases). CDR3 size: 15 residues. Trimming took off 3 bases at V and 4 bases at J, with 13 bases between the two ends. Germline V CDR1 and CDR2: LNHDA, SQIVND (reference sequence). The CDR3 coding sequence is TGTGCCAGTAGTATTTCCAACAGGGTGAATCAGCCCCAGCATTTT. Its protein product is CASSISNRVNQPQHF.

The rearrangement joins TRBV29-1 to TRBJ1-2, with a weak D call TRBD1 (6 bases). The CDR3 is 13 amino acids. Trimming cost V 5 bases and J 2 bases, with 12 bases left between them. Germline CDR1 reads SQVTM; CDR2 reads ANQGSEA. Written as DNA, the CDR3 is TGCAGCGTTCGAAACAGGGAAAACTATGGCTACACCTTC. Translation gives CSVRNRENYGYTF.

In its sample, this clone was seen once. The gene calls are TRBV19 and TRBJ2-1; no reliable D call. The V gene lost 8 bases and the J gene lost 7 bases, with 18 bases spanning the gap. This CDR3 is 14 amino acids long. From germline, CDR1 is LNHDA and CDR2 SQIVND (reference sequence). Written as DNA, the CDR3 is TGTGCCAGTCGAAATTTCTTTTCCAGAAATGAGCAGTTCTTC. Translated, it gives CASRNFFSRNEQFF.

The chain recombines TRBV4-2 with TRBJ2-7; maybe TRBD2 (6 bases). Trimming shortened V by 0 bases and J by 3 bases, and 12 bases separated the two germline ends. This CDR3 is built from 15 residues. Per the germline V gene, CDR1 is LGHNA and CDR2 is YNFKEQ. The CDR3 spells CASSQDGRTSYEQYF. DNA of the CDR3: TGTGCCAGCAGCCAAGATGGGAGGACCAGCTACGAGCAGTACTTC.

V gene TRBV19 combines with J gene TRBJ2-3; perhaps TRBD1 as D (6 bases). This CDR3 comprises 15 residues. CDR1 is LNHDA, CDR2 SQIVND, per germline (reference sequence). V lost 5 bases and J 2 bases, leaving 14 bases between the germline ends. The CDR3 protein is CASSSPGAPTDTQYF. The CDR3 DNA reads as TGTGCCAGTAGTTCCCCAGGGGCCCCCACAGATACGCAGTATTTT. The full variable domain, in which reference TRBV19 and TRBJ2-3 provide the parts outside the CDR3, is DGGITQSPKYLFRKEGQNVTLSCEQNLNHDAMYWYRQDPGQGLRLIYYSQIVNDFQKGDIAEGYSVSREKKESFPLTVTSAQKNPTAFYLCASSSPGAPTDTQYFGPGTRLTVL.

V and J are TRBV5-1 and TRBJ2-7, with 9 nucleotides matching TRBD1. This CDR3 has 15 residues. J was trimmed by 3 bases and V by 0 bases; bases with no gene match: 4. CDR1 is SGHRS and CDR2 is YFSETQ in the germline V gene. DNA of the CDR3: TGCGCCAGCAGCTTGGGACGGACAGGGGACTACGAGCAGTACTTC. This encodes CASSLGRTGDYEQYF.

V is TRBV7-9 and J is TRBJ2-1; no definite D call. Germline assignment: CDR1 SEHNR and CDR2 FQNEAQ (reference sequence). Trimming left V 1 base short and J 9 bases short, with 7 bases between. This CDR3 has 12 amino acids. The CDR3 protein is CASSLGQREQFF. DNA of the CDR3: TGTGCCAGCAGCTTAGGTCAGCGTGAGCAGTTCTTC.

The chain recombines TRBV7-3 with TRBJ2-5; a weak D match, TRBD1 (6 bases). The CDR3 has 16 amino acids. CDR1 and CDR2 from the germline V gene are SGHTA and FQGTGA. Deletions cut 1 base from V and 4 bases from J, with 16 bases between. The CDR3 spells CASSLIAGAGRETQYF. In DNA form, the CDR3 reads TGTGCCAGCAGCTTAATTGCAGGGGCTGGTCGAGAGACCCAGTACTTC.

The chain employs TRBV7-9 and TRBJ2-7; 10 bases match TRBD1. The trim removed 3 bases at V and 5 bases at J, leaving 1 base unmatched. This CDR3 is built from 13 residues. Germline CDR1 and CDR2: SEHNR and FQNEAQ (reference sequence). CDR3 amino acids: CASSFGTGDEQYF. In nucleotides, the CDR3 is TGTGCCAGCAGCTTTGGGACAGGGGACGAGCAGTACTTC.

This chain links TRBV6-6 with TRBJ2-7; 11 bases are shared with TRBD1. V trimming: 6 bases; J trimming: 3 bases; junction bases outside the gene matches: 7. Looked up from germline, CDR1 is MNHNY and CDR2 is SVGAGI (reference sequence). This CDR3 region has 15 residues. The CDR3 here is CASSPRGTGGYEQYF. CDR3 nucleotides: TGTGCCAGCAGCCCTCGGGGGACAGGGGGCTACGAGCAGTACTTC.

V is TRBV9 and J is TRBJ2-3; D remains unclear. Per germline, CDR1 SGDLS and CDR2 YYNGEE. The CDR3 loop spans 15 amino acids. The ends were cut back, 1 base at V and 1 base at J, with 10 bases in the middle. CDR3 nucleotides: TGTGCCAGCAGCGTACAGGCAGTTCGCACAGATACGCAGTATTTT. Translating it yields CASSVQAVRTDTQYF.

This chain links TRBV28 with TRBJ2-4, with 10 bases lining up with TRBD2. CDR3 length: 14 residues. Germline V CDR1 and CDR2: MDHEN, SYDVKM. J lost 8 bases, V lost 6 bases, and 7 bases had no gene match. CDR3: CASRLAGRGDIQYF. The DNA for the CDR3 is TGTGCCAGCAGACTAGCGGGGAGGGGAGACATTCAGTACTTC. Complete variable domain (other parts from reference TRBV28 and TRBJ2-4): DVKVTQSSRYLVKRTGEKVFLECVQDMDHENMFWYRQDPGLGLRLIYFSYDVKMKEKGDIPEGYSVSREKKERFSLILESASTNQTSMYLCASRLAGRGDIQYFGAGTRLSVL.